The 4 T cell receptor beta chains below all came from one sample that was sequenced in a study of blood T cell repertoires in COVID-19. TCRdb keeps only in-frame clones here, not all; method: immunoSEQ multiplex PCR. The sample includes 150,000 to 200,000 clones, around 84% of them seen just once. Material: PBMCs or T cells enriched from blood (not recorded which). The receptors originated from a woman between 50 and 59 years old who had recovered from COVID-19.

The chain combines TRBV27 with TRBJ1-1; D unresolved. The CDR3 covers 14 residues. V was clipped by 5 bases and J by 5 bases, with 15 bases between them. In germline, CDR1 is MNHEY, CDR2 SMNVEV (reference sequence). The CDR3 region has the DNA TGTGCCAGCAGTCCCCTACAGCGGTCGACTGAAGCTTTCTTT. This encodes CASSPLQRSTEAFF.

The J gene is TRBJ1-3, the V gene TRBV9; 7 bases match TRBD1. Trimming took 3 bases from V and 4 from J; bases not matched to a gene: 4. Germline V gene data show CDR1 as SGDLS and CDR2 as YYNGEE. The CDR3 sequence is 14 residues long. The CDR3 loop reads CASSATGEGNTIYF. CDR3 in DNA: TGTGCCAGCAGCGCCACAGGGGAAGGAAACACCATATATTTT.

This rearrangement joins TRBV7-8 to TRBJ2-7, with TRBD2 identical over 10 bases. The V segment lost 4 bases and the J segment 4 bases; nucleotides outside the gene matches: 7. The germline V gene has CDR1 SGHVS and CDR2 FQNEAQ. CDR3 length equals 15 residues. CDR3 residues: CASSYSGRPFYEQYF. The CDR3 region has the DNA TGTGCCAGCAGCTATAGCGGGAGGCCGTTTTACGAGCAGTACTTC.

The V gene is TRBV6-5, the J gene TRBJ1-1, with unresolved D. Germline V gene data show CDR1 as MNHEY and CDR2 as SVGAGI. This CDR3 contains 13 residues. V lost 2 bases and J lost 7, with 11 bases in between. DNA for the CDR3: TGTGCCAGCAGTTACCTTGGGCCCTATGAAGCTTTCTTT. Amino acids: CASSYLGPYEAFF.